This TCR beta chain comes out of a study of CD8 T cells in ankylosing spondylitis. Study results and limitations: Disease-associated clonotypes exhibited CD8+ identity and were relatively infrequent in peripheral blood. There were earlier reports of some motif variants in reactive arthritis synovial fluid and blood. Matched synovial fluid from ankylosing spondylitis patients was reported to be enriched for disease-linked clones. About 8 highly homologous variants made up a TCR beta motif that seemed to typify ankylosing spondylitis blood.

The CDR3 covers 15 residues. Per germline, CDR1 MNHNS and CDR2 SASEGT. As the method for making TCR beta libraries, quantitative 5'-RACE with molecular barcodes was used. From the 5' RACE reads, TCRdb called clonotypes with MiXCR, one entry per CDR3 protein. In the table there are about 800,000 distinct CDR3 sequences, around 11% of which are singletons. Details on this clonotype: The antigen is unknown. At one of its ends the junction is not consistent with the germline gene, which may arise from a read error.

The specimen sequenced was blood, either unsorted or a sorted T cell fraction (not recorded which). This sequence joins TRBV6-1 and TRBJ2-7; 7 nucleotides match TRBD1. This TCR derives from a male donor with ankylosing spondylitis. CDR3 loop: CASSERTGDIDEQHF. Here the CDR3 DNA reads TGTGCCAGCAGTGAACGAACAGGGGATATAGACGAGCAGCACTTC.